This T cell receptor beta chain was sequenced in a study of T cell responses to AZD1222 COVID-19 vaccine. Study-wide points: When two AZD1222 doses had been given, Spike-specific TCR breadth and depth rose.

TCRdb's copy holds only in-frame clones and misses some; the assay was immunoSEQ multiplex PCR. The sample yields 65,000 to 80,000 clones, more than 75% seen once. The germline CDR1 and CDR2 sequences are SNHLY and FYNNEI. Trimming took off 5 bases at V and 1 base at J, with 12 bases between the two ends. The CDR3 totals 14 residues. This clone was recorded a few times. Its antigen is still unknown. This TCR was recovered from an adult who received the MenACWY meningococcal vaccine as a control. Sequenced material: peripheral blood, taken 28 days after the second dose of the MenACWY control vaccine. J is TRBJ2-7 and V is TRBV2, with TRBD2 as a possible D gene (7 bases). The CDR3 DNA sequence: TGTGCCAGCAGTCCGAGGGGGGGTTCCTACGAGCAGTACTTC. Amino acid sequence: CASSPRGGSYEQYF.